This T cell receptor (beta chain) was identified in a study of control samples from healthy donors and cancer patients. CDR3 length equals 14 residues. V was shortened by 3 bases and J by 7 bases, with 11 bases between the two germline ends. CDR1 and CDR2 (germline): SGHRS, YFSETQ. Libraries were prepared by immunoSEQ multiplex PCR; TCRdb keeps only in-frame clonotypes and omits some of them. The data show about 170,000 clones, with 91% seen just once and 1.5% held by the top ten. The receptor comes from a woman in her twenties or thirties in good health. V and J are TRBV5-1 and TRBJ1-6; D might be TRBD1 (6 bases). The sequencing input was blood. CDR3 residues: CASSWGDTNSPLHF. The CDR3 DNA is TGCGCCAGCAGCTGGGGGGACACCAATTCACCCCTCCACTTT.